These 11 T cell receptor beta chains were sequenced from one sample in a study of CD8+CD57+ T cells in acquired aplastic anemia. Only patients with CD8+CD57+ cell expansion on flow cytometry were chosen for sequencing. Profiling that covered TCR beta VDJ and CDR3 relied on genomic DNA as its template. TCRdb reprocessed the reads via MiXCR and lists one record per CDR3 protein. The sample has just over 200,000 distinct CDR3 sequences, approximately 65% seen once. Sequenced material: sorted CD4+, CD8+, or CD8+CD57+ T cells (not recorded which) from PBMCs. All receptors derive from a human donor with aplastic anemia.

V and J are TRBV20-1 and TRBJ1-2; 8 bases are a match to TRBD1. The V and J ends lost 6 bases and 8 bases, in that order; junction bases with no gene match: 8. Germline V gene lookup returns CDR1 DFQATT and CDR2 SNEGSKA (reference sequence). The CDR3 covers 12 residues. Here the CDR3 DNA reads TGCAGTGCGAGACCCGGGACAGGAGGCTACACCTTC. Translating gives CSARPGTGGYTF.

This rearrangement joins TRBV20-1 to TRBJ1-2; 8 bases are a match to TRBD1. With 5 bases clipped from V and 2 bases from J, the junction kept 4 bases outside the gene matches. This CDR3 region has 13 residues. CDR1 is DFQATT and CDR2 is SNEGSKA in the germline V gene (reference sequence). The chain's CDR3 is CSAWDRLNYGYTF. Written as DNA, the CDR3 is TGCAGTGCTTGGGACAGGCTAAACTATGGCTACACCTTC.

The chain recombines TRBV10-3 with TRBJ1-4, with D tentatively TRBD1 (6 bases). Trimming took 6 bases from V and 3 from J, leaving 8 bases between them. The CDR3 runs 13 residues. Germline lookup yields CDR1 ENHRY and CDR2 SYGVKD. CDR3 protein: CAIRGHANEKLFF. The CDR3, as DNA: TGTGCCATCAGGGGACACGCTAATGAAAAACTGTTTTTT.

Comments on this clonotype: A much larger clone sits a single nucleotide away, making a read error possible. The chain employs TRBV9 and TRBJ2-2; D may be TRBD2 (6 bases). Per the germline V gene, CDR1 is SGDLS and CDR2 is YYNGEE. V lost 4 bases and J lost 7, with 17 bases in between. The CDR3 covers 15 residues. This CDR3 reads CASSSGPGGGGELFF. The CDR3 coding sequence is TGTGCCAGCAGCTCGGGCCCCGGGGGAGGCGGGGAGCTGTTTTTT.

This clonotype was seen repeatedly, ten times or more. This rearrangement joins TRBV9 to TRBJ2-1, with D tentatively TRBD1 (5 bases). The germline CDR1 and CDR2 sequences are SGDLS and YYNGEE. The CDR3 length is 15 residues. V lost 1 base, J lost 4 bases, and 12 bases lay in between. The CDR3 bases are TGTGCCAGCAGCGTACAGGGTTTAGGGTACAATGAGCAGTTCTTC. It is translated as CASSVQGLGYNEQFF.

A remark on this clonotype: The junction shows a germline mismatch at one end, possibly a read error. V usage is TRBV5-1 and J usage is TRBJ2-7, with D unresolved. CDR3 length: 12 amino acids. In germline, CDR1 is SGHRS, CDR2 YFSETQ. CDR3 region: CASSFSSYEHYF. CDR3 coding DNA: TGTGCCAGCAGCTTTAGCTCCTACGAGCATTACTTC. The full variable domain, with the rest looked up from reference TRBV5-1 and TRBJ2-7, is KAGVTQTPRYLIKTRGQQVTLSCSPISGHRSVSWYQQTPGQGLQFLFEYFSETQRNKGNFPGRFSGRQFSNSRSEMNVSTLELGDSALYLCASSFSSYEHYFGPGTRLTVT.

This clonotype was seen a handful of times. V usage is TRBV10-3 and J usage is TRBJ1-6, with no clear D. CDR3 length: 12 residues. Trimming took off 3 bases at V and 11 bases at J, with 8 bases between the two ends. Germline V gene sequence: CDR1 ENHRY, CDR2 SYGVKD. The CDR3 here is CAISDRSAPLHF. As DNA, the CDR3 is TGTGCCATCAGTGACCGGTCCGCACCCCTCCACTTT.

This clonotype showed up just a few times. The chain is built from TRBV27 and TRBJ1-2, with D unclear. V was shortened by 10 bases and J by 0 bases, with 15 bases between the two germline ends. Germline V gives CDR1 MNHEY, CDR2 SMNVEV (reference sequence). This CDR3 is 14 amino acids long. The CDR3 DNA reads TGTGCCACCACTCCTGCAGGAACTAACTATGGCTACACCTTC. Encoded protein: CATTPAGTNYGYTF.

J is TRBJ2-7 and V is TRBV7-9, with 8 bases identical to TRBD2. The CDR3 covers 15 residues. Germline loops: CDR1 SEHNR, CDR2 FQNEAQ (reference sequence). The V and J ends lost 6 bases and 0 bases, in that order; junction bases with no gene match: 7. The CDR3 coding sequence is TGTGCCAGCAGTTCTTCCGGGGGGGCCTCCTACGAGCAGTACTTC. The encoded protein is CASSSSGGASYEQYF.

This clonotype was observed a handful of times. This chain links TRBV20-1 with TRBJ2-5; a possible D gene is TRBD1 (7 bases). The CDR3 has 13 residues. V lost 3 bases to trimming and J lost 5 bases, with 13 bases between them. In germline, CDR1 is DFQATT, CDR2 SNEGSKA (reference sequence). Here the CDR3 DNA reads TGCAGTGCTAGCGTACAGGGGAGGGAGACCCAGTACTTC. Protein product: CSASVQGRETQYF.

This rearrangement joins TRBV11-2 to TRBJ2-7, with D possibly being TRBD1 or TRBD2 (6 bases each). The CDR3 is 15 amino acids. Germline CDR1 is SGHAT and CDR2 is FQNNGV. V lost 6 bases and J 0 bases, leaving 15 bases between the germline ends. CDR3 sequence reads: CASSSRGDGSYEQYF. The CDR3 DNA reads as TGTGCCAGCAGTTCGAGGGGGGACGGCTCCTACGAGCAGTACTTC.